The table lists the clone carrying this T cell receptor (beta chain) with a count of one. Its antigen remains unidentified. The ends were cut back, 3 bases at V and 3 bases at J, with 6 bases in the middle. CDR1 is ENHRY, CDR2 SYGVKD, per germline. CDR3 length: 13 residues. Sequencing was performed on unsorted PBMC DNA using ten immunoSEQ deep assay plates. This table comes from immunoSEQ multiplex PCR, and its TCRdb copy is limited to in-frame clones, with some not included. The data contain about 560,000 clones, around 80% of them seen just once; the ten biggest clones take up 9.5% to 15%. The data belong to a study of shared clonotypes between healthy human individuals. Whole-study findings and limits: Expectations were that clonotype sharing among donors would be affected by sequencing depth.

Source material: PBMCs. This clonotype was sampled from a middle-aged woman in good health. Some clones in this sample may be carry-over from other donors' samples. This chain connects TRBV10-3 to TRBJ1-3; the D is unclear. The CDR3 reads CAISDGNGNTIYF. The CDR3 nucleotides are TGTGCCATCAGTGACGGGAATGGAAACACCATATATTTT.